This T cell receptor (beta chain) was sequenced in a study of blood T cell repertoires in COVID-19. For the study at large: T cells, B-cell-depleted T cells, or PBMCs provided the cDNA or gDNA that served as material.

In the source study's methods: Cell counts per sample came from amplifying reference gene primers. TCRdb's table, derived via immunoSEQ multiplex PCR, lists solely in-frame clones and lacks some. The V and J calls and the clone size are those of that table, but D and trimming were determined from the DNA. Counted here are 380,000 or so clones, about 90% occurring once; the ten biggest clones make up over 1%. CDR1 and CDR2 from the germline V gene are SGHTA and FQGTGA. Trimming cost V 5 bases and J 9 bases, with 20 bases left between them. The length of the CDR3 is 16 residues. The source of this sequence is a middle-aged man with acute or convalescent COVID-19. Sequenced sample: peripheral blood. The rearrangement links TRBV7-3 to TRBJ1-6; unclear D gene. In DNA form, the CDR3 reads TGTGCCAGCAGCCCCCGCATCGGACCTGGGAGTTCACCCCTCCACTTT. It translates to CASSPRIGPGSSPLHF.